This entry lists 25 T cell receptor beta chains sequenced from one sample in a study of CD8+ T cells in alopecia areata. As to treatment: oral pan-JAK inhibitor, 5-10 mg twice daily. TCR sequencing used cDNA made by reverse transcription of extracted RNA. Profiling relied on immunoSEQ multiplex PCR, and the TCRdb table lists in-frame clones only, not all of them. The table records roughly 110,000 clones, roughly 84% of them present only once. Sequenced here: CD8+ T cells sorted from blood, sampled at week 24, from a patient treated with tofacitinib. The receptors shown here come from a human donor with alopecia areata.

The chain combines TRBV11-2 with TRBJ2-2; 8 positions match TRBD2. The CDR3 is 15 amino acids. Germline assignment: CDR1 SGHAT and CDR2 FQNNGV. V lost 4 bases and J lost 4; bases outside the gene matches: 5. In nucleotides, the CDR3 is TGTGCCAGCAGCTCGTCGGGGGGGGCCACCGGGGAGCTGTTTTTT. Translation gives CASSSSGGATGELFF.

This chain links TRBV6-6 with TRBJ2-3; a possible D gene is TRBD1 (5 bases). This CDR3 spans 11 amino acids. Trimming removed 8 bases from V and 2 bases from J, with 5 bases in between. The germline V gene has CDR1 MNHNY and CDR2 SVGAGI (reference sequence). CDR3 sequence reads: CASGHTDTQYF. The CDR3 nucleotides are TGTGCCAGCGGACACACAGATACGCAGTATTTT.

This chain connects TRBV6-6 to TRBJ2-1; perhaps TRBD2 as D (5 bases). V was clipped by 8 bases and J by 3 bases, with 8 bases between them. This CDR3 has 12 amino acids. CDR1 and CDR2 from the germline V gene are MNHNY and SVGAGI (reference sequence). The CDR3 DNA reads as TGTGCCAGCGGCGGGTACTACAATGAGCAGTTCTTC. Translation: CASGGYYNEQFF.

This chain's CDR3 is CASSLDPGQETQYF. The CDR3 DNA is TGTGCCAGCAGCTTAGATCCCGGCCAAGAGACCCAGTACTTC. This rearrangement joins TRBV7-2 to TRBJ2-5; D is ambiguous. Trimming cost V 1 base and J 1 base, with 7 bases left between them. The CDR3 spans 14 residues. The germline V gene encodes CDR1 SGHTA and CDR2 FQGNSA.

The gene calls are TRBV7-6 and TRBJ1-1; D remains unclear. Germline CDR1 reads SGHVS; CDR2 reads FNYEAQ. V gave up 1 base and J gave up 1 base, with 7 bases separating them. This CDR3 has 14 residues. The CDR3 DNA is TGTGCCAGCAGCTTAGGGGAAGGGAACACTGAAGCTTTCTTT. The encoded protein is CASSLGEGNTEAFF. The whole variable domain, remainder taken from reference TRBV7-6 and TRBJ1-1, is GAGVSQSPRYKVTKRGQDVALRCDPISGHVSLYWYRQALGQGPEFLTYFNYEAQQDKSGLPNDRFSAERPEGSISTLTIQRTEQRDSAMYRCASSLGEGNTEAFFGQGTRLTVV.

The chain joins TRBV4-3 to TRBJ2-7, with 10 bases fitting TRBD2. The V and J ends lost 3 bases and 2 bases, in that order; junction bases with no gene match: 4. Germline V gene lookup returns CDR1 LGHNA and CDR2 YSLEER. The CDR3 is 15 amino acids. Here the CDR3 reads CASSQSSGGPYEQYF. Written as DNA, the CDR3 is TGCGCCAGCAGCCAGTCTAGCGGGGGACCCTACGAGCAGTACTTC.

The chain is built from TRBV6-5 and TRBJ2-5; TRBD1 matches at 7 bases. Germline V CDR1 and CDR2: MNHEY, SVGAGI. Trimming removed 2 bases from V and 4 bases from J; junction bases left unmatched: 1. The CDR3 totals 13 residues. CDR3 DNA sequence: TGTGCCAGCAGTTACGCAGGGGGAGAGACCCAGTACTTC. It yields the protein CASSYAGGETQYF.

The chain is built from TRBV27 and TRBJ1-2, with D perhaps matching TRBD1 (5 bases). Germline V lookup: CDR1 MNHEY, CDR2 SMNVEV (reference sequence). With 2 bases removed from V and 6 bases from J, the gap between germline ends came to 16 bases. This CDR3 contains 15 residues. The DNA of the CDR3 is TGTGCCAGCAGTTTAGCAGGGTCTGCTGGTAATGGCTACACCTTC. It translates to CASSLAGSAGNGYTF.

The V gene is TRBV4-1, the J gene TRBJ2-1; TRBD2 matches 9 bases. Trimming removed 1 base from V and 4 bases from J; junction bases left unmatched: 8. Germline loops: CDR1 MGHRA, CDR2 YSYEKL. The CDR3 sequence is 17 residues long. CDR3 in amino acids: CASSQGPGTSLYNEQFF. The DNA of the CDR3 is TGCGCCAGCAGCCAAGGTCCCGGGACTAGCTTATACAATGAGCAGTTCTTC.

The chain couples TRBV27 to TRBJ1-5, with a tentative D call TRBD1 (6 bases). The V end was cut by 3 bases, the J end by 4 bases, with 7 bases between. CDR3 length: 13 residues. Germline CDR1 is MNHEY and CDR2 is SMNVEV (reference sequence). The CDR3 DNA reads as TGTGCCAGCAGTTTCACAGGGAATCAGCCCCAGCATTTT. Translated, it gives CASSFTGNQPQHF.

The V and J genes are TRBV9 and TRBJ2-3, with 7 bases that match TRBD2. The germline gives CDR1 SGDLS, CDR2 YYNGEE. The CDR3 contains 16 residues. With 0 bases clipped from V and 3 bases from J, the junction kept 7 bases outside the gene matches. The CDR3 DNA follows: TGTGCCAGCAGCGTAGAGGGCGGGAGTGGGACAGATACGCAGTATTTT. Protein product: CASSVEGGSGTDTQYF.

The chain recombines TRBV7-2 with TRBJ2-5; D may correspond to TRBD1 or TRBD2 (7 bases each). Trimming cost V 2 bases and J 3 bases, with 13 bases left between them. Per germline, CDR1 SGHTA and CDR2 FQGNSA. CDR3 length: 15 amino acids. The CDR3 loop is CASSLWAGGEETQYF. The CDR3 coding sequence is TGTGCCAGCAGCTTATGGGCAGGGGGGGAAGAGACCCAGTACTTC.

This clone was seen once. The gene calls are TRBV13 and TRBJ1-4; D remains ambiguous. CDR1 and CDR2 from the germline V gene are PRHDT and FYEKMQ (reference sequence). This CDR3 region has 15 residues. V dropped 4 bases and J dropped 4 bases, with 13 bases sitting between them. The CDR3 DNA reads TGTGCCAGCAGCTCGAAACAATGGGTTAATGAAAAACTGTTTTTT. This translates into CASSSKQWVNEKLFF.

This chain links TRBV27 with TRBJ2-3; D remains ambiguous. From germline, CDR1 is MNHEY and CDR2 SMNVEV (reference sequence). The CDR3 extends over 16 amino acids. The V gene lost 3 bases and the J gene lost 3 bases, with 16 bases spanning the gap. CDR3: CASSFQTGLGTDTQYF. CDR3 in DNA: TGTGCCAGCAGTTTCCAGACTGGCTTGGGAACAGATACGCAGTATTTT.

The V call is TRBV6-1, the J call TRBJ2-7, with 8 bases fitting TRBD1. Germline CDR1 and CDR2: MNHNS and SASEGT. The ends lost 0 bases at V and 2 bases at J; junction bases unmatched: 6. CDR3 length: 16 residues. For the CDR3, the DNA is TGTGCCAGCAGTGAAGCCAAGGACAGGGAGACCTACGAGCAGTACTTC. It translates to CASSEAKDRETYEQYF.

The chain uses TRBV4-3 and TRBJ2-3; 12 bases agree with TRBD2. J lost 4 bases, V lost 3 bases, and 8 bases had no gene match. The CDR3 sequence is 17 residues long. CDR1 is LGHNA and CDR2 is YSLEER in the germline V gene. The CDR3 region has the DNA TGCGCCAGCAGCCAGAGACTAGCGGGGGATCTTCCAGATACGCAGTATTTT. Protein product: CASSQRLAGDLPDTQYF.

The genes are TRBV6-5 and TRBJ2-5; 10 bases are a match to TRBD2. Losses at the gene ends were 6 bases for V and 2 bases for J; bases not matched to a gene: 6. The CDR3 is 15 residues long. Looked up from germline, CDR1 is MNHEY and CDR2 is SVGAGI. The CDR3 DNA sequence: TGTGCCAGCAGCTCAGCGGGGGGGAGGCAAGAGACCCAGTACTTC. It codes for CASSSAGGRQETQYF.

For the CDR3, the DNA is TGTGCCAGCAGCTTCGGGAGGGGGCGAGAGACCCAGTACTTC. This codes for CASSFGRGRETQYF. The chain joins TRBV13 to TRBJ2-5; D may be TRBD2 (8 bases). The germline V gene encodes CDR1 PRHDT and CDR2 FYEKMQ (reference sequence). The V gene lost 3 bases and the J gene lost 4 bases, with 12 bases spanning the gap. The CDR3 sequence is 14 residues long.

V gene TRBV29-1 combines with J gene TRBJ1-1, with D perhaps matching TRBD1 (5 bases). The CDR3 contains 12 residues. Per germline, CDR1 SQVTM and CDR2 ANQGSEA. V lost 7 bases, J lost 6 bases, and 15 bases lay in between. This CDR3 is CSGTQGLSEAFF. As DNA, the CDR3 is TGCAGCGGGACTCAGGGTTTGTCTGAAGCTTTCTTT.

The chain joins TRBV29-1 to TRBJ2-7; D could derive from TRBD1 or TRBD2 (6 bases each). CDR3 length: 13 amino acids. Deletions cut 6 bases from V and 4 bases from J, with 16 bases between. The V gene's germline CDR1 is SQVTM and CDR2 ANQGSEA. The CDR3 sequence: CSVTGRGGYEQYF. The CDR3 region has the DNA TGCAGCGTGACCGGGCGAGGGGGGTACGAGCAGTACTTC.

The chain uses TRBV21-1 and TRBJ2-7; the table names TRBD1, a call not compared with the DNA. TRBV21-1 is shown as a pseudogene. The CDR3 consists of 14 residues. CDR3 coding DNA: TGTGCCAGCAGCAAAGACAGGAGACCTTACGAGCAGTACTTC. Protein product: CASSKDRRPYEQYF.

V usage is TRBV4-2 and J usage is TRBJ1-6; D gene uncertain. CDR3 size: 16 residues. CDR1 is LGHNA, CDR2 YNFKEQ, per germline. Trimming pared 0 bases from V and 9 bases from J, leaving 15 bases between. The CDR3 spells CASSQDVKIDGSPLHF. CDR3 nucleotides: TGTGCCAGCAGCCAAGATGTGAAAATAGACGGTTCACCCCTCCACTTT.

The chain links TRBV7-9 to TRBJ2-1, with TRBD2 matching over 9 bases. Trimming at V came to 3 bases and at J to 2 bases, leaving 2 bases not matched to a gene. CDR3 size: 15 residues. The V gene's germline CDR1 is SEHNR and CDR2 FQNEAQ (reference sequence). CDR3 region: CASSFSGGPYNEQFF. CDR3 in DNA: TGTGCCAGCAGCTTTAGCGGGGGACCCTACAATGAGCAGTTCTTC.

V gene TRBV10-3 combines with J gene TRBJ2-7; TRBD1 or TRBD2 may be the D gene (5 bases each). Trimming removed 5 bases from V and 3 bases from J, with 11 bases in between. The CDR3 runs 13 residues. CDR1 is ENHRY, CDR2 SYGVKD, per germline. Here the CDR3 DNA reads TGTGCCATCAGTTCCGGGACCAGCTACGAGCAGTACTTC. Amino acids: CAISSGTSYEQYF.

The V and J genes are TRBV29-1 and TRBJ2-7, with TRBD1 matching over 8 bases. This CDR3 has 15 residues. CDR1 is SQVTM, CDR2 ANQGSEA, per germline. With 6 bases clipped from V and 7 bases from J, the junction kept 17 bases outside the gene matches. The CDR3 sequence: CSVLPLGQAVGEQYF. CDR3 DNA sequence: TGCAGCGTCCTCCCTCTGGGACAGGCCGTCGGTGAGCAGTACTTC.